This TCR beta chain was retrieved from a study of T-cell reconstitution after alpha-beta-depleted transplantation in children. Molecular barcoding with unique molecular identifiers was used for the TCRbeta library. TCRdb used MiXCR to reprocess the PCR reads, holding one entry per CDR3 protein. This sample has roughly 500,000 distinct CDR3 sequences, with around 18% found just once. In germline, CDR1 is SGHVS, CDR2 FQNEAQ. V was pared by 4 bases and J by 4 bases, with 22 bases between. The CDR3 has 17 residues. This clonotype came up a few times. This chain links TRBV7-8 with TRBJ1-1, with D possibly being TRBD1 (5 bases). The TCR sequence derives from a human donor who donated a stem cell graft to a child with acute lymphoblastic leukemia. Specimen: PBMCs from the stem cell graft donor, collected from the stem cell graft. CDR3: CASSSTALDIGGTEAFF. Written as DNA, the CDR3 is TGTGCCAGCAGCTCAACCGCCCTGGACATTGGGGGCACTGAAGCTTTCTTT.